The entry that follows covers one TCR beta chain sequence. These data are taken from a study of cytomegalovirus exposure and HLA in healthy donors. This CDR3 is built from 13 residues. CDR1 is SGHDT and CDR2 is YYEEEE in the germline V gene. V was pared by 0 bases and J by 7 bases, with 11 bases between. The PCR used 60 Vbeta and 13 Jbeta primers. The authors' processing: The authors later counted 70 million to 85 million unique TCR beta chains, some 9.9 million of them shared. Assay used: immunoSEQ multiplex PCR; TCRdb lists only in-frame clones, some missing. V and J calls plus clone size are reproduced from that table; the DNA served to infer D and trimming. This table holds about 130,000 clones, around 80% found once.

This receptor was obtained from a man younger than 40 in good health and CMV-seropositive. The source material was PBMCs. V is TRBV5-6 and J is TRBJ2-7, with D hard to call. As DNA, the CDR3 is TGTGCCAGCAGCTTGGTCGGTACGGAGGAGCAGTACTTC. Its translation: CASSLVGTEEQYF.